The sequence of this T cell receptor beta chain was determined in a study of beta chain features in type 1 diabetes (dated by TCRdb to 2016 to 2018). The study in broad terms: No differences in mean age, gender distribution, total cell number or subset yield were found between patients and healthy donors. Regulatory and stem cell-like memory subsets were obtained from only 8 patients and about eight healthy donors, while naive and central memory subsets were obtained from all 28 donors. The study compared TCRB repertoires of sorted circulating CD4+ T cell subsets between recently diagnosed type 1 diabetes patients and matched healthy donors. A total of roughly 100 million sorted cells were examined across all samples, and the number of cells per subset was strongly correlated with RNA yield. What the research found in general, with its limitations: Naive, central memory and regulatory TCRB repertoires appeared to be more alike among patients than among healthy donors. Type 1 diabetes patients showed a moderate but significant shortening of TCRB CDR3 length in all four CD4+ subsets. Because the HLA sub-analyses included only small numbers of individuals, any influence of HLA type on TCRB rearrangement was left unresolved. Because cDNA was sequenced instead of genomic DNA, activated cells with high expression could be over-represented, although the groups did not differ in activation or CD3 levels. At VDJ recombination sites, type 1 diabetes patients had fewer insertions and more deleted nucleotides, which implies abnormalities in thymic rearrangement. PCR may preferentially amplify shorter templates, but because patient and control samples were amplified and corrected together, any resulting skew would affect both groups equally.

Each donor gave one peripheral blood draw, approximately 110 mL on average, collected into heparinised tubes. Using a panel that included CD45RO, CCR7, CD25, CD127, CD95 and CD27, naive, central memory, regulatory and stem cell-like memory CD4+ T cells were sorted on a BD FACSAria II. Every sorted population had a purity above 95%. PBMCs were separated immediately by Lymphoprep density gradient centrifugation and were stained directly, without being cultured. Samples were stained and sorted in pairs, with one healthy donor and one patient per experiment, so that batch effects were minimized. The entire amount of isolated RNA was reverse transcribed using the High Capacity cDNA Reverse Transcription Kit, so the sequenced TCRB transcripts were expressed ones. Deep immunoSEQ sequencing was performed on naive, central memory and regulatory T cell samples, with an average of approximately 4 million total reads per sample. After sorted cells were lysed in RLT buffer, RNA was extracted with DNase-treated RNeasy Micro or Mini kits, with the choice depending on cell number. Each cell subset was processed separately to prevent cross-contamination, with patient and healthy donor samples processed together. Using the immunoSEQ multiplex PCR, TCRB sequences were amplified from cDNA into 87-bp fragments spanning the CDR3 region. Sequencing of the amplicons was done on the Illumina HiSeq platform. The authors' analysis ran thus. Synthetic template baselines were used to correct PCR bias computationally, reads within Hamming distance 2 were collapsed together, and singletons that could not be merged were discarded. Reads were aligned to IMGT to assign V, D and J genes, CDR3 length, and insertions or deletions at six rearrangement sites. Within each subset, clonotype counts were normalized to sorted cell number, and only after that were true diversity and Gini coefficients computed with the tcR R package. The overlap coefficient, calculated on TCRB nucleotide sequences, was used to quantify repertoire sharing. As a proxy for the pre-selection repertoire, out-of-frame TCRB sequences from naive cells were analyzed. TCRdb retrieved this table from immuneACCESS and kept in-frame rearrangements only. Not all clones are present; in checked studies, unresolved V genes account for under half, and no reason is known for the remainder. That table is the source of V, J and clone size, and D and trimming were worked out from the DNA. The sample table shows about 340,000 clones, and about 13% are seen once. Clones ranked in the top ten supply about 0.016% of the sample.

About this clone itself: Its binding antigen is unknown. No much larger clonotype is one base removed from it; base qualities were not supplied.

Source material: naive CD4+ T cells from blood. The cell subset or site tag for this specimen amounts to: true naive CD4+ T cells. The clonotype originates from a woman aged 18-29 years with type 1 diabetes.

This receptor has the CDR3 CASRHRGGLGETQYF. In nucleotides, the sequence is TGTGCCAGCAGACACAGGGGAGGTTTGGGAGAGACCCAGTACTTC. The chain is made from TRBV6-5 and TRBJ2-5, and TRBD1 may be the D gene, going by 7 matching bases. Taken from the germline V gene, the CDR1 and CDR2 loops are MNHEY and SVGAGI. V is reduced by 6 bases and J by 4 bases, leaving a spacing of 18 bases between them. The CDR3 runs 15 residues from the cysteine to the phenylalanine. CDR3 DNA only is kept here, 45 bases in frame from base 1.